These 29 T cell receptor beta chains came from one sample sequenced in a study of blood T cell repertoires in COVID-19. Measured with immunoSEQ multiplex PCR; TCRdb has only the in-frame clones, and not every one. The table has a few hundred thousand clones, about 90% seen once. Material: peripheral blood. The source of these receptors is a man younger than 35 with active or convalescent COVID-19.

This clone was seen once. The gene calls are TRBV6-1 and TRBJ1-1, with D unresolved. Germline lookup yields CDR1 MNHNS and CDR2 SASEGT. V was cut by 1 base and J by 5 bases, with 11 bases left in between. The CDR3 consists of 14 residues. CDR3 sequence: CASSEDPSGTEAFF. The CDR3 DNA follows: TGTGCCAGCAGTGAAGACCCCTCGGGAACTGAAGCTTTCTTT.

The V and J genes are TRBV4-1 and TRBJ2-3; 11 nucleotides match TRBD2. Germline V CDR1 and CDR2: MGHRA, YSYEKL. The CDR3 extends over 16 amino acids. The V segment lost 3 bases and the J segment 6 bases; nucleotides outside the gene matches: 8. CDR3 DNA sequence: TGCGCCAGCAGCCAGGCCGGGACTAGCGGCAGGGATACGCAGTATTTT. Translated: CASSQAGTSGRDTQYF.

The chain links TRBV14 to TRBJ2-5; the D is unclear. CDR1 SGHDN and CDR2 FVKESK come from the germline V gene. V was pared by 0 bases and J by 3 bases, with 17 bases between. This CDR3 spans 17 amino acids. CDR3 protein: CASSQDQSITAEETQYF. CDR3 DNA: TGTGCCAGCAGCCAAGATCAGAGTATCACAGCAGAAGAGACCCAGTACTTC.

This clone has just a few counts. CDR3: CASSSNQGQGGEKLFF. CDR3 nucleotide sequence: TGTGCCAGCAGCTCAAACCAGGGACAGGGAGGCGAAAAACTGTTTTTT. This chain links TRBV7-2 with TRBJ1-4, with 9 nucleotides matching TRBD1. The V gene's germline CDR1 is SGHTA and CDR2 FQGNSA. The CDR3 totals 16 residues. The V and J ends lost 4 bases and 8 bases, in that order; junction bases with no gene match: 11.

V and J are TRBV24-1 and TRBJ2-3; possible D gene TRBD2, 6 bases. From germline, CDR1 is KGHDR and CDR2 SFDVKD. V lost 7 bases and J lost 1, with 11 bases in between. The CDR3 has 14 amino acids. The CDR3 sequence is CATSRGYGTDTQYF. CDR3 DNA: TGTGCCACCAGCCGGGGGTACGGCACAGATACGCAGTATTTT.

The chain has TRBV7-9 and TRBJ1-5; 7 nucleotides match TRBD1. The CDR3 extends over 15 amino acids. The J segment lost 4 bases and the V segment lost 1 base, leaving 4 bases of the junction unmatched. CDR1 is SEHNR, CDR2 FQNEAQ, per germline (reference sequence). Here the CDR3 DNA reads TGTGCCAGCAGCTTAGGCTCAGGGGGTAATCAGCCCCAGCATTTT. This sequence encodes CASSLGSGGNQPQHF.

The V call is TRBV7-2, the J call TRBJ1-6, with D tentatively TRBD1 (6 bases). With 1 base removed from V and 8 bases from J, the gap between germline ends came to 18 bases. Germline lookup yields CDR1 SGHTA and CDR2 FQGNSA. The CDR3 has 17 amino acids. Here the CDR3 DNA reads TGTGCCAGCAGCTTAGTGGCCTTTAGAGGGGGTGATTCACCCCTCCACTTT. The encoded protein is CASSLVAFRGGDSPLHF.

V gene TRBV9 combines with J gene TRBJ2-2; maybe TRBD1 (5 bases). Germline V gene data show CDR1 as SGDLS and CDR2 as YYNGEE. Trimming stripped 0 bases from V and 0 bases from J, with 9 bases between. This CDR3 is 16 amino acids long. Here the CDR3 reads CASSVGGHANTGELFF. CDR3 nucleotide sequence: TGTGCCAGCAGCGTAGGAGGACACGCGAACACCGGGGAGCTGTTTTTT.

The chain combines TRBV4-1 with TRBJ1-2; tentatively, D is TRBD1 (5 bases). V dropped 2 bases and J dropped 4 bases, with 17 bases sitting between them. Germline CDR1 is MGHRA and CDR2 is YSYEKL. This CDR3 region has 16 residues. The CDR3: CASSQTGDEHLYGYTF. The CDR3 DNA is TGCGCCAGCAGCCAAACGGGGGACGAACACCTCTATGGCTACACCTTC.

The rearrangement joins TRBV28 to TRBJ2-7; 10 positions agree with TRBD2. Germline values: CDR1 MDHEN, CDR2 SYDVKM. The CDR3 runs 15 residues. V dropped 6 bases and J dropped 3; count of bases not matched to a gene: 8. Written as DNA, the CDR3 is TGTGCCAGCAGGGGAGGGACTAGCGCCCACTACGAGCAGTACTTC. It yields the protein CASRGGTSAHYEQYF.

V gene TRBV4-1 combines with J gene TRBJ2-7; 8 bases fit TRBD2. From germline, CDR1 is MGHRA and CDR2 YSYEKL. J was trimmed by 7 bases and V by 1 base; bases with no gene match: 9. The CDR3 runs to 15 residues. Written as DNA, the CDR3 is TGCGCCAGCAGCCAAGGCCGACAGCGCGGGGGGGAGCAGTACTTC. Encoded protein: CASSQGRQRGGEQYF.

The chain recombines TRBV28 with TRBJ1-2; TRBD1 aligns across 9 bases. Germline loops: CDR1 MDHEN, CDR2 SYDVKM. Trimming at V came to 6 bases and at J to 4 bases, leaving 15 bases not matched to a gene. The CDR3 totals 17 residues. The CDR3 is CASRFRDRAALVYGYTF. The CDR3 DNA follows: TGTGCCAGCAGATTCCGGGACAGGGCTGCCCTTGTCTATGGCTACACCTTC.

This chain links TRBV2 with TRBJ2-2; D is unresolved. Trimming left V 6 bases short and J 8 bases short, with 10 bases between. The CDR3 consists of 12 residues. The germline V gene encodes CDR1 SNHLY and CDR2 FYNNEI. The CDR3 DNA reads TGTGCCAGCAGGAGTTGGTCTGGGGAGCTGTTTTTT. Translating gives CASRSWSGELFF.

The rearrangement links TRBV7-9 to TRBJ2-4, with D tentatively TRBD1 (5 bases). Germline values: CDR1 SEHNR, CDR2 FQNEAQ (reference sequence). Between the trimmed V and J ends, which lost 5 bases and 6 bases, there was a span of 14 bases. The CDR3 totals 14 residues. The CDR3 is CASSRDSHGNIQYF. CDR3 in DNA: TGTGCCAGCAGCCGTGACAGCCATGGAAACATTCAGTACTTC.

The rearrangement uses TRBV29-1 and TRBJ2-7; 9 positions match TRBD1. CDR3 length equals 12 residues. V lost 7 bases and J lost 3; bases outside the gene matches: 4. The germline V gene encodes CDR1 SQVTM and CDR2 ANQGSEA. This chain's CDR3 is CSAQGQGYEQYF. CDR3 nucleotide sequence: TGCAGCGCTCAGGGACAGGGCTACGAGCAGTACTTC.

For the CDR3, the DNA is TGTGCCAGCTCACCACCGGGGGGTTTGGTAAACATTCAGTACTTC. Translated: CASSPPGGLVNIQYF. The V call is TRBV18, the J call TRBJ2-4, with TRBD2 as a possible D gene (6 bases). Germline V gene sequence: CDR1 KGHSH, CDR2 LQKENI. This CDR3 region has 15 residues. Trimming removed 0 bases at V and 6 bases at J, with 12 bases between.

The V call is TRBV25-1, the J call TRBJ1-1; TRBD1 aligns across 7 bases. The CDR3 is made up of 14 amino acids. The germline gives CDR1 MGHDK, CDR2 SYGVNS. V lost 1 base and J lost 8; bases outside the gene matches: 7. CDR3 region: CASSESEGAQEAFF. Here the CDR3 DNA reads TGTGCCAGCAGTGAATCTGAGGGGGCGCAGGAAGCTTTCTTT.

This clone was seen more than once but under ten times. The CDR3, as DNA: TGTGCCAGCAGCTTAGTAGCTGGGGCGGCTAACTATGGCTACACCTTC. Encoded protein: CASSLVAGAANYGYTF. J is TRBJ1-2 and V is TRBV7-9; tentative D call: TRBD1 (5 bases). V lost 1 base to trimming and J lost 0 bases, with 12 bases between them. Germline assignment: CDR1 SEHNR and CDR2 FQNEAQ (reference sequence). The length of the CDR3 is 16 residues.

The genes are TRBV18 and TRBJ1-3; no firm D call. This CDR3 is 13 amino acids long. V shed 5 bases and J shed 0 bases, with 5 bases lying between them. CDR1 and CDR2 from the germline V gene are KGHSH and LQKENI. CDR3 coding DNA: TGTGCCAGCTCAAACAGCTCTGGAAACACCATATATTTT. Translating it yields CASSNSSGNTIYF.

This clone was seen a handful of times. The chain joins TRBV2 to TRBJ1-1; D is unclear. Looked up from germline, CDR1 is SNHLY and CDR2 is FYNNEI. Trimming took 6 bases from V and 6 from J, leaving 11 bases between them. This CDR3 has 12 residues. CDR3 DNA: TGTGCCAGCAGCCTTAGCTCGGCTGAAGCTTTCTTT. It codes for CASSLSSAEAFF.

This chain joins TRBV6-5 and TRBJ1-2; TRBD1 might be the D (5 bases). The V gene's germline CDR1 is MNHEY and CDR2 SVGAGI. The V and J ends lost 0 bases and 4 bases respectively, with 15 bases between them. This CDR3 is built from 16 residues. CDR3 DNA: TGTGCCAGCAGTTACTCAGCCTACAGGACCCTCTATGGCTACACCTTC. It codes for CASSYSAYRTLYGYTF.

This rearrangement joins TRBV2 to TRBJ2-7; TRBD1 matches at 10 bases. CDR1 is SNHLY, CDR2 FYNNEI, per germline. Unmatched junction bases numbered 6, after V lost 8 bases and J lost 5 bases. CDR3 size: 13 residues. CDR3 region: CASVRQGANEQYF. Here the CDR3 DNA reads TGTGCCAGCGTGAGACAGGGGGCCAACGAGCAGTACTTC.

The chain couples TRBV24-1 to TRBJ2-1; tentative D call: TRBD1 (6 bases). V was clipped by 4 bases and J by 1 base, with 13 bases between them. Germline V gives CDR1 KGHDR, CDR2 SFDVKD. CDR3 size: 16 residues. The CDR3 loop reads CATSDPGRGSYNEQFF. The CDR3 DNA is TGTGCCACCAGTGACCCCGGTAGGGGGTCCTACAATGAGCAGTTCTTC.

J is TRBJ1-1 and V is TRBV7-9, with D possibly being TRBD1 (6 bases). V lost 2 bases, J lost 1 base, and 11 bases lay in between. CDR1 and CDR2 (germline): SEHNR, FQNEAQ (reference sequence). CDR3 size: 15 residues. As DNA, the CDR3 is TGTGCCAGCAGCTTATGGACAGCGAGGAACACTGAAGCTTTCTTT. This gives the protein CASSLWTARNTEAFF.

The chain has TRBV4-1 and TRBJ2-2; D may be TRBD1 (5 bases). The CDR3 is made up of 13 amino acids. V shed 3 bases and J shed 5 bases, with 7 bases lying between them. Germline V lookup: CDR1 MGHRA, CDR2 YSYEKL. The CDR3 DNA is TGCGCCAGCAGCCAGACAGTGACCGGGGAGCTGTTTTTT. This sequence encodes CASSQTVTGELFF.

As for this clone: An end of the junction does not agree with germline; a read error may underlie this. The rearrangement joins TRBV5-6 to TRBJ2-3; TRBD2 agrees at 13 bases. The germline CDR1 and CDR2 sequences are SGHDT and YYEEEE. This CDR3 has 15 residues. The CDR3 nucleotides read TGTGCCAGCAGCTTGACTAACGGACTAGCGGGGGCCGAGGATTTT. Translation gives CASSLTNGLAGAEDF. The entire variable domain, with the rest obtained from reference TRBV5-6 and TRBJ2-3, is as follows: DAGVTQSPTHLIKTRGQQVTLRCSPKSGHDTVSWYQQALGQGPQFIFQYYEEEERQRGNFPDRFSGHQFPNYSSELNVNALLLGDSALYLCASSLTNGLAGAEDFGPGTRLTVL.

Regarding this clone: The CDR3 end shows no conserved phenylalanine or tryptophan, and so a read error is likely. No DNA is shown, since the ends of the CDR3 on it are uncertain; the CDR3 is the one TCRdb lists. The V gene is TRBV21-1, the J gene TRBJ1-6; no check of the table's D call, TRBD1, against the DNA was made. TRBV21-1 is deemed a pseudogene. Ends included, the CDR3 has 8 residues. CDR3 residues: CASSTTAP.

The J gene is TRBJ1-2, the V gene TRBV9; possible D gene TRBD1, 6 bases. CDR3 length: 15 amino acids. Germline V gives CDR1 SGDLS, CDR2 YYNGEE. Trimming took 4 bases from V and 3 from J, leaving 16 bases between them. CDR3 loop: CASSPRRGPDYGYTF. Here the CDR3 DNA reads TGTGCCAGCAGCCCTCGCAGGGGCCCAGACTATGGCTACACCTTC.

The chain employs TRBV18 and TRBJ2-3, with D possibly being TRBD2 (6 bases). Per the germline V gene, CDR1 is KGHSH and CDR2 is LQKENI. Trimming left V 6 bases short and J 5 bases short, with 24 bases between. The CDR3 totals 17 residues. In DNA, the CDR3 is TGTGCCAGCTCCCGCACCACTAGCACAGGTGAACTAGATACGCAGTATTTT. This translates into CASSRTTSTGELDTQYF.